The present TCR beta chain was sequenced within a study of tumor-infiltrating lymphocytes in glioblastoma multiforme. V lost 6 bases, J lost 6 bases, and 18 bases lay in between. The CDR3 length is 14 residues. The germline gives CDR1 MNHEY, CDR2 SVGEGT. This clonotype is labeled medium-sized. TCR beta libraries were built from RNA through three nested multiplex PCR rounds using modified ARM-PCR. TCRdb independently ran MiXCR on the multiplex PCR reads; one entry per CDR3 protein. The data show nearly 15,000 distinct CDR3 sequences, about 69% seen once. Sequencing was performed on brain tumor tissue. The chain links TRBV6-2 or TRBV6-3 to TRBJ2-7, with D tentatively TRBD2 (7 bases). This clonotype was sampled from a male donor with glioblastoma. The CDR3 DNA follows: TGTGCCAGCAGGAGGACTGGGGGGGCGGCCGAGCAGTACTTC. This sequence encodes CASRRTGGAAEQYF.